The source of this T cell receptor (beta chain) is a study of blood T cell repertoires in COVID-19. About the research overall: From T cells, B-cell-depleted T cells, or PBMCs came the material, which was cDNA or gDNA.

CDR3 length equals 13 residues. V lost 5 bases, J lost 9 bases, and 7 bases stayed unmatched. In germline, CDR1 is SGHNT, CDR2 YYREEE (reference sequence). Original processing notes: Nucleated cell counts were estimated from reference gene primer amplification. Produced via immunoSEQ multiplex PCR; TCRdb's table is partial and in-frame only. The V and J calls and clone size were taken over from that table, and D and trimming were inferred from the DNA. The table records about 30,000 clones, approximately 67% of them present only once. The J gene is TRBJ2-1, the V gene TRBV5-4; 8 nucleotides align to TRBD2. Specimen: peripheral blood. The sequence came from a human donor in a cohort sampled during active COVID-19. Written as DNA, the CDR3 is TGTGCCAGCAGTCCCGGGACTAGTGTTGAGCAGTTCTTC. Its protein product is CASSPGTSVEQFF.